The sequence of this T cell receptor (beta chain) was determined in a study of blood T cell repertoires in COVID-19. At the level of the study: PBMCs, B-cell-depleted T cells, or T cells were the source of the cDNA or gDNA that made up the material.

This clone was recorded once. Trimming cost V 0 bases and J 5 bases, with 8 bases left between them. This CDR3 has 12 residues. CDR1 and CDR2 (germline): GTSNPN, SVGIG (reference sequence). Authors' data handling: Reference gene primer amplification gave nucleated cell count estimates. Assay used: immunoSEQ multiplex PCR; TCRdb lists only in-frame clones, some missing. Clone size and the V and J calls come from that table; the DNA yielded D and trimming. This table has 200,000 to 250,000 clones, 85% appearing once. Material: PBMCs or T cells enriched from blood (not recorded which). The gene calls are TRBV30 and TRBJ2-7; tentative D call: TRBD1 (6 bases). This receptor was identified in a man aged 35-49 years who had recovered from COVID-19. CDR3 coding DNA: TGTGCCTGGAGTGTACAGGGCCACGAGCAGTACTTC. As protein: CAWSVQGHEQYF.